This T cell receptor (beta chain) was recorded in a study of radiotherapy plus CTLA-4 blockade in lung cancer. Study-wide results and limits: In blood, TCR clones derived from the tumor expanded after radiotherapy plus ipilimumab.

This clone was seen a handful of times. Its antigen is still unknown. The trim removed 5 bases at V and 3 bases at J, leaving 7 bases unmatched. This CDR3 has 16 residues. From germline, CDR1 is SEHNR and CDR2 FQNEAQ (reference sequence). Generated by immunoSEQ multiplex PCR, the TCRdb table keeps only in-frame clones and is missing some. Here the sample spans 55,000 to 80,000 clones, roughly 77% being singletons. The V gene is TRBV7-9, the J gene TRBJ2-1; 10 bases align to TRBD2. This TCR came from a human donor with non-small cell lung cancer who had a complete response to radiotherapy plus ipilimumab. Sequenced material: peripheral blood, taken from a patient treated with radiotherapy plus ipilimumab. CDR3 amino acids: CASSRGIAGGYNEQFF. DNA for the CDR3: TGTGCCAGCAGCCGAGGGATAGCGGGGGGCTACAATGAGCAGTTCTTC. Full variable domain (rest looked up from reference TRBV7-9 and TRBJ2-1): DTGVSQNPRHKITKRGQNVTFRCDPISEHNRLYWYRQTLGQGPEFLTYFQNEAQLEKSRLLSDRFSAERPKGSFSTLEIQRTEQGDSAMYLCASSRGIAGGYNEQFFGPGTRLTVL.